One and the same sample provided the 28 T cell receptor beta chains below, sequenced in a study of regulatory T cells in long-lasting Graves disease. Construction of the TCR beta libraries employed iRepertoire HTBI primers in conjunction with Arm-PCR of CDR3 regions. In TCRdb, the multiplex PCR reads were re-called with MiXCR into one record per CDR3 protein. The sample lists roughly 360,000 distinct CDR3 sequences, approximately 25% seen once, with around a quarter in the top ten. Time point noted: persistent/refractory GD, antithyroid drugs over 5 years with positive TRAb. TCR sequences were obtained from RNA taken from PBMCs. Sample: peripheral blood mononuclear cells (PBMCs), taken when the disease was refractory, from a patient treated with antithyroid drugs. Source of these receptors: a middle-aged woman with Graves disease.

There are a few counts of this clonotype. The CDR3 bases are TGTGCCAGCAGTTCCCGGGGAGGTTCCCAAGAGACCCAGTACTTC. This gives the protein CASSSRGGSQETQYF. The chain employs TRBV12-3 or TRBV12-4 and TRBJ2-5; tentatively, D is TRBD2 (6 bases). Between the trimmed V and J ends, which lost 4 bases and 1 base, there was a span of 13 bases. This CDR3 spans 15 amino acids.

The rearrangement joins TRBV27 to TRBJ2-2; TRBD2 matches 16 bases. Germline V gene lookup returns CDR1 MNHEY and CDR2 SMNVEV (reference sequence). The CDR3 totals 19 residues. The V gene end was trimmed by 6 bases and the J gene end by 6 bases; junction bases not matched to a gene: 13. The DNA for the CDR3 is TGTGCCAGCAGCCGGTCCGGGACTAGCGGGAGGGCCGCGGCCGGGGAGCTGTTTTTT. Encoded protein: CASSRSGTSGRAAAGELFF.

This clonotype was detected ten times or more. CDR3 region: CASSYGVFREVGQYF. The CDR3, as DNA: TGTGCCAGCAGTTACGGAGTGTTCAGGGAGGTCGGGCAGTACTTC. This chain connects TRBV28 to TRBJ2-7; TRBD2 is a possible D gene (6 bases). Germline loops: CDR1 MDHEN, CDR2 SYDVKM. V dropped 4 bases and J dropped 9 bases, with 22 bases sitting between them. CDR3 length: 15 residues.

The sample holds many counts of this clonotype. The V gene is TRBV7-2, the J gene TRBJ2-5, with TRBD2 matching over 8 bases. The CDR3 has 15 amino acids. Looked up from germline, CDR1 is SGHTA and CDR2 is FQGNSA. V lost 1 base to trimming and J lost 2 bases; unmatched junction nucleotides: 3. The CDR3 region is CASSLGLAQQETQYF. The CDR3 bases are TGTGCCAGCAGCTTAGGACTAGCGCAGCAAGAGACCCAGTACTTC.

This clonotype was detected many times. V is TRBV6-1 and J is TRBJ2-5; the D call may be TRBD1 or TRBD2 (6 bases each). The CDR3 covers 14 residues. Germline V gene data show CDR1 as MNHNS and CDR2 as SASEGT. The V gene lost 4 bases and the J gene lost 7 bases, with 16 bases spanning the gap. The DNA of the CDR3 is TGTGCCAGCAGTGTAGGGGGGCACCGGGGGACCCAGTACTTC. Its translation is CASSVGGHRGTQYF.

V usage is TRBV6-1 and J usage is TRBJ2-2; maybe TRBD2 (6 bases). The V gene's germline CDR1 is MNHNS and CDR2 SASEGT. The CDR3 is 13 residues long. V gave up 9 bases and J gave up 4 bases, with 12 bases separating them. The DNA of the CDR3 is TGTGCCAGTGCTAGCGAAGGCACCGGGGAGCTGTTTTTT. Residues: CASASEGTGELFF.

Comments on this clonotype: A much larger clone lies a single base off, so this may be a read error. The chain joins TRBV20-1 to TRBJ1-5; possible D gene TRBD1, 6 bases. CDR1 DFQATT and CDR2 SNEGSKA come from the germline V gene (reference sequence). Trimming pared 1 base from V and 4 bases from J, leaving 8 bases between. The CDR3 extends over 13 amino acids. This CDR3 reads CSARGGANQPQHF. For the CDR3, the DNA is TGCAGTGCTAGAGGGGGGGCGAATCAGCCCCAGCATTTT.

This clonotype came up many times. V is TRBV9 and J is TRBJ1-2; D gene unclear. Germline V gives CDR1 SGDLS, CDR2 YYNGEE. V lost 3 bases and J lost 0, with 9 bases in between. The CDR3 has 14 residues. This CDR3 reads CASSGAGSNYGYTF. The DNA of the CDR3 is TGTGCCAGCAGCGGAGCCGGGTCTAACTATGGCTACACCTTC.

CDR3 DNA sequence: TGCAGCGTTGGGGTGCAGGGGGCCACTGAAGCTTTCTTT. It specifies CSVGVQGATEAFF. The rearrangement joins TRBV29-1 to TRBJ1-1; 8 bases map to TRBD1. With 4 bases clipped from V and 4 bases from J, the junction kept 5 bases outside the gene matches. Per germline, CDR1 SQVTM and CDR2 ANQGSEA. The CDR3 totals 13 residues.

The table lists this clonotype with many counts. This chain joins TRBV2 and TRBJ2-7, with a weak D call TRBD2 (6 bases). Germline lookup yields CDR1 SNHLY and CDR2 FYNNEI. The CDR3 is made up of 15 amino acids. The V and J ends lost 0 bases and 3 bases respectively, with 12 bases between them. The CDR3 is CASSEAGTLNYEQYF. The CDR3 DNA reads as TGTGCCAGCAGTGAAGCAGGGACTCTTAACTACGAGCAGTACTTC.

The genes are TRBV9 and TRBJ2-1; 10 nucleotides align to TRBD2. The CDR3 runs to 16 residues. CDR1 and CDR2 (germline): SGDLS, YYNGEE. Trimming removed 2 bases from V and 3 bases from J; junction bases left unmatched: 5. This CDR3 reads CASSVHSGRLYNEQFF. The CDR3 nucleotides are TGTGCCAGCAGCGTTCATAGCGGGAGGCTCTACAATGAGCAGTTCTTC.

This clonotype was picked up a small number of times. This may come from a read error, since a much larger clone is one base off. The chain joins TRBV6-1 to TRBJ1-1, with D maybe TRBD1 (5 bases). Trimming pared 7 bases from V and 1 base from J, leaving 7 bases between. This CDR3 region has 12 residues. Germline V gives CDR1 MNHNS, CDR2 SASEGT. CDR3: CASIQGNTEAFF. The CDR3 nucleotides are TGTGCCAGCATCCAGGGGAACACTGAAGCTTTCTTT.

Comments on this clonotype: This likely came from a read error, as a far larger clone is one base away. The chain employs TRBV11-2 and TRBJ1-1; no clear D gene. Germline lookup yields CDR1 SGHAT and CDR2 FQNNGV. The CDR3 consists of 13 residues. The DNA of the CDR3 is TGTGCCAGCAGCTTAGAGTGGAACACTGAAGCTCTCTTT. This sequence encodes CASSLEWNTEALF.

The gene calls are TRBV28 and TRBJ2-7, with a possible D match to TRBD1 (6 bases). This CDR3 has 13 amino acids. V dropped 7 bases and J dropped 2 bases, with 12 bases sitting between them. Germline loops: CDR1 MDHEN, CDR2 SYDVKM. The CDR3 DNA reads TGTGCCAGCACCGAGAGGGGGACCTACGAGCAGTACTTC. Protein product: CASTERGTYEQYF. The full variable domain, completed using reference TRBV28 and TRBJ2-7, is DVKVTQSSRYLVKRTGEKVFLECVQDMDHENMFWYRQDPGLGLRLIYFSYDVKMKEKGDIPEGYSVSREKKERFSLILESASTNQTSMYLCASTERGTYEQYFGPGTRLTVT.

This clonotype came up many times. This rearrangement joins TRBV6-1 to TRBJ1-1; no clear D. V lost 2 bases, J lost 0 bases, and 7 bases lay in between. This CDR3 spans 14 amino acids. Looked up from germline, CDR1 is MNHNS and CDR2 is SASEGT. CDR3 sequence: CASSETHMNTEAFF. For the CDR3, the DNA is TGTGCCAGCAGTGAAACCCATATGAACACTGAAGCTTTCTTT.

This clonotype was counted between two and nine times. The V and J genes are TRBV5-6 and TRBJ1-1; D unresolved. V was clipped by 1 base and J by 3 bases, with 4 bases between them. Germline assignment: CDR1 SGHDT and CDR2 YYEEEE. The CDR3 is 12 amino acids. CDR3 protein: CASSLIYTEAFF. CDR3 bases: TGTGCCAGCAGCTTGATTTACACTGAAGCTTTCTTT.

The table lists this clonotype with a few counts. Only one base separates this from a far larger clonotype, so it likely reflects a read error. This rearrangement joins TRBV28 to TRBJ2-7; D is unclear. The V gene's germline CDR1 is MDHEN and CDR2 SYDVKM. The V end lost 10 bases, the J end lost 2 bases, and 12 bases lay between the germline ends. The CDR3 extends over 12 amino acids. In nucleotides, the CDR3 is TGTGCCAACCGAAGGGCACCCTACGAGCAGTACTTC. Translated, it gives CANRRAPYEQYF. The full variable domain, its missing parts supplied by reference TRBV28 and TRBJ2-7, is DVKVTQSSRYLVKRTGEKVFLECVQDMDHENMFWYRQDPGLGLRLIYFSYDVKMKEKGDIPEGYSVSREKKERFSLILESASTNQTSMYLCANRRAPYEQYFGPGTRLTVT.

There are a few counts of this clonotype. The chain recombines TRBV12-3 or TRBV12-4 with TRBJ2-5, with 9 bases lining up with TRBD2. The length of the CDR3 is 13 residues. Unmatched junction bases numbered 1, after V lost 5 bases and J lost 3 bases. The chain's CDR3 is CASSPSGKETQYF. The CDR3 region has the DNA TGTGCCAGCAGTCCTAGCGGGAAAGAGACCCAGTACTTC.

V is TRBV4-2 and J is TRBJ1-4, with D maybe TRBD1 (6 bases). The CDR3 is 15 residues long. V lost 0 bases and J 8 bases, leaving 13 bases between the germline ends. Germline CDR1 and CDR2: LGHNA and YNFKEQ. The CDR3 nucleotides read TGTGCCAGCAGCCAAGATGGGGGGCTAGAGGAAAAACTGTTTTTT. It specifies CASSQDGGLEEKLFF.

The chain's CDR3 is CASAWPNSPLHF. CDR3 bases: TGTGCCAGCGCCTGGCCTAATTCACCCCTCCACTTT. The V gene is TRBV27, the J gene TRBJ1-6; D gene ambiguous. The V gene lost 8 bases and the J gene lost 6 bases, with 8 bases spanning the gap. The CDR3 covers 12 residues. From germline, CDR1 is MNHEY and CDR2 SMNVEV (reference sequence).

This clonotype was detected many times. The chain joins TRBV12-3 or TRBV12-4 to TRBJ2-5, with D unclear. The CDR3 sequence is 13 residues long. V was pared by 6 bases and J by 4 bases, with 12 bases between. The CDR3 reads CASRAPSRETQYF. The CDR3 bases are TGTGCCAGCAGAGCCCCGAGCAGAGAGACCCAGTACTTC.

This rearrangement joins TRBV7-9 to TRBJ2-2; the D is unclear. Trimming took off 1 base at V and 7 bases at J, with 10 bases between the two ends. Germline loops: CDR1 SEHNR, CDR2 FQNEAQ (reference sequence). CDR3 length: 14 residues. The CDR3 region is CASSLGSPHGELFF. The CDR3 DNA reads TGTGCCAGCAGCTTAGGGAGCCCCCACGGGGAGCTGTTTTTT.

This clonotype came up a few times. The chain uses TRBV7-9 and TRBJ2-7; a weak D match, TRBD1 (5 bases). Germline V CDR1 and CDR2: SEHNR, FQNEAQ (reference sequence). The ends were cut back, 5 bases at V and 7 bases at J, with 18 bases in the middle. The length of the CDR3 is 14 residues. The CDR3 DNA sequence: TGTGCCAGCAGCGCGGACAATTCCCCCTGGGAGCAGTACTTC. This gives the protein CASSADNSPWEQYF.

This clonotype was detected ten times or more. The V gene is TRBV3-1, the J gene TRBJ1-6; D is unclear. This CDR3 is 12 amino acids long. Trimming removed 4 bases from V and 6 bases from J, with 4 bases in between. Germline V gene data show CDR1 as LGHDT and CDR2 as YNNKEL (reference sequence). For the CDR3, the DNA is TGTGCCAGCAGCCCCACTAATTCACCCCTCCACTTT. It encodes CASSPTNSPLHF.

This clonotype was recorded at least ten times. The J gene is TRBJ2-5, the V gene TRBV2; TRBD1 matches 9 bases. V lost 7 bases to trimming and J lost 2 bases; unmatched junction nucleotides: 8. The CDR3 is made up of 15 amino acids. Germline V gene lookup returns CDR1 SNHLY and CDR2 FYNNEI. The CDR3 DNA follows: TGTGCCAGCACAACCGGGACAGGGAGGCAAGAGACCCAGTACTTC. This encodes CASTTGTGRQETQYF.

This clonotype was seen many times. The chain carries TRBV2 and TRBJ2-1, with D uncertain. With 4 bases removed from V and 8 bases from J, the gap between germline ends came to 9 bases. CDR3 length: 12 amino acids. CDR1 and CDR2 (germline): SNHLY, FYNNEI. CDR3 nucleotide sequence: TGTGCCAGCAGTGTGGTGCGTTATGAGCAGTTCTTC. As protein: CASSVVRYEQFF.

This clonotype has a handful of counts. The chain recombines TRBV19 with TRBJ2-2; 8 positions match TRBD2. This CDR3 spans 16 amino acids. V lost 5 bases and J lost 6; bases outside the gene matches: 11. CDR1 is LNHDA, CDR2 SQIVND, per germline (reference sequence). CDR3 amino acids: CASSFAGGIVAGELFF. The CDR3 nucleotides are TGTGCCAGTAGTTTTGCGGGAGGAATTGTAGCCGGGGAGCTGTTTTTT.

This clonotype was detected only once. The chain uses TRBV20-1 and TRBJ1-1; tentatively, D is TRBD1 (5 bases). V was shortened by 0 bases and J by 5 bases, with 16 bases between the two germline ends. Germline loops: CDR1 DFQATT, CDR2 SNEGSKA (reference sequence). The CDR3 runs 15 residues. In nucleotides, the CDR3 is TGCAGTGCTAGAGATGTCTCCTGGGGCGAGACTGAAGCTTTCTTT. Encoded protein: CSARDVSWGETEAFF.